The rows below give T cell receptor beta chains drawn from one sample of a study of blood T cell repertoires in COVID-19. TCRdb's copy holds only in-frame clones and misses some; the assay was immunoSEQ multiplex PCR. The sample has hundreds of thousands of clones, about 87% seen once. Source material: peripheral blood. All receptors come from a human donor in a cohort sampled during active COVID-19. CDR3s include the opening cysteine and the closing phenylalanine or tryptophan.

J	length	V	CDR3
TRBJ1-1	14	TRBV19	CASSTQSTGMKAFF
TRBJ2-1	11	TRBV20-1	CSAQALDEQFF
TRBJ1-1	13	TRBV10-2	CASSGEGGTEAFF
TRBJ1-2	14	TRBV21-1	CASKLTGPEGGYTF
TRBJ2-1	16	TRBV11-1	CASSLARTGLGNEQFF
TRBJ2-6	15	TRBV27	CATTTGVTGANVLTF
TRBJ1-2	13	TRBV12-3/TRBV12-4	CASSLGRVGGYTF
TRBJ2-6	15	TRBV30	CACFAYLSGANVLTF
TRBJ2-1	13	TRBV27	CASSYRAYNEQFF
TRBJ1-5	13	TRBV4-1	CASSRDRDQPQHF
TRBJ1-1	15	TRBV28	CASSLITGMNTEAFF
TRBJ1-2	15	TRBV6-5	CASREGQGVRYGYTF
TRBJ1-4	15	TRBV5-1	CASSLAADRHEKLFF
TRBJ1-1	13	TRBV10-2	CGAKGDRVWEAFF
TRBJ2-3	13	TRBV6-5	CASGRGSTDTQYF
TRBJ2-5	13	TRBV15	CATNTGVRETQYF
TRBJ1-2	17	TRBV5-4	CASSLAGLGRANYGYTF
TRBJ2-7	14	TRBV28	CASSPTGVGYEQYF
TRBJ2-1	15	TRBV7-9	CASSSAPGLTGEQFF
TRBJ2-1	13	TRBV3-1/TRBV3-2	CAGSPINGAHRFF
TRBJ1-6	16	TRBV9	CASSVESTGTNSPLHF
TRBJ2-1	15	TRBV2	CASSGRSGRAGEQFF
TRBJ2-1	18	TRBV4-1	CASSRYTTGTGTPNEQFF
TRBJ2-1	13	TRBV12-5	CASGRGLYNEQFF
TRBJ1-2	13	TRBV29-1	CSVTDRINYGYTF
TRBJ2-1	14	TRBV9	CASSVRDSYNEQFF